Presented here are 16 T cell receptor beta chains from one specimen sequenced in a study of metastatic and nonmetastatic thyroid tumors. TCRdb re-processed the PCR reads through MiXCR. This table has 65,000 to 70,000 clones, about 14% appearing once. No patient received treatment before thyroid surgery. Sequenced material: blood. All receptors come from a male donor with papillary thyroid cancer or a benign thyroid nodule (not recorded which). Some clones in this sample may be carry-over from other donors' samples.

The rearrangement links TRBV2 to TRBJ1-1; possibly TRBD1 for D (6 bases). V lost 6 bases, J lost 5 bases, and 16 bases lay in between. This CDR3 comprises 14 residues. Germline V gives CDR1 SNHLY, CDR2 FYNNEI. The CDR3 protein is CASRVQGFFTEAFF. CDR3 coding DNA: TGTGCCAGCAGAGTTCAGGGGTTTTTTACTGAAGCTTTCTTT.

This clone was detected ten times or more. The J gene is TRBJ2-3, the V gene TRBV7-3; TRBD2 aligns across 8 bases. The CDR3 consists of 15 residues. Germline V lookup: CDR1 SGHTA, CDR2 FQGTGA. J gave up 6 bases and V 5 bases, and 10 bases lay outside the gene matches. The chain's CDR3 is CASSPQAGEGDTQYF. Written as DNA, the CDR3 is TGTGCCAGCAGCCCCCAAGCGGGAGAGGGGGATACGCAGTATTTT.

This clone was seen ten or more times. The rearrangement links TRBV25-1 to TRBJ2-5, with a possible D match to TRBD1 (6 bases). From germline, CDR1 is MGHDK and CDR2 SYGVNS. CDR3 length equals 15 residues. V was clipped by 0 bases and J by 0 bases, with 8 bases between them. CDR3 DNA: TGTGCCAGCAGTGAATATGGGACATACCAAGAGACCCAGTACTTC. Amino acid sequence: CASSEYGTYQETQYF.

The chain couples TRBV28 to TRBJ1-6; D not resolved. Trimming took 5 bases from V and 8 from J, leaving 10 bases between them. This CDR3 has 13 amino acids. The germline V gene encodes CDR1 MDHEN and CDR2 SYDVKM. The CDR3 region is CASSPNRDSPLHF. The CDR3 bases are TGTGCCAGCAGTCCAAACAGAGATTCACCCCTCCACTTT.

This clone was seen many times. The chain recombines TRBV5-1 with TRBJ2-2; no clear D. Germline-derived CDR1 and CDR2 are SGHRS and YFSETQ. The CDR3 loop spans 15 amino acids. V was cut by 4 bases and J by 5 bases, with 15 bases left in between. The CDR3 DNA reads as TGCGCCAGCAGCGCCGGTGGTGAGTCAACCGGGGAGCTGTTTTTT. Its protein is CASSAGGESTGELFF.

This clone was seen only a few times. Lacking the conserved final phenylalanine or tryptophan, this CDR3 likely reflects a read error. The rearrangement uses TRBV27 and TRBJ2-7; the match to TRBD1 covers 7 bases. The CDR3 is 15 amino acids. The germline V gene encodes CDR1 MNHEY and CDR2 SMNVEV (reference sequence). J lost 3 bases, V lost 3 bases, and 8 bases had no gene match. The CDR3 DNA reads as TGTGCCAGCAGTTTCCTCCGGGACAGATTCTACGAGCAGTACGCC. As protein: CASSFLRDRFYEQYA.

This clone was seen at least ten times. V gene TRBV11-2 combines with J gene TRBJ2-3; D perhaps matches TRBD1 (5 bases). V was trimmed by 3 bases and J by 3 bases, leaving 13 bases between them. This CDR3 spans 15 amino acids. Germline V gene lookup returns CDR1 SGHAT and CDR2 FQNNGV. This CDR3 reads CASSFTQGITDTQYF. CDR3 in DNA: TGTGCCAGCAGCTTCACGCAGGGTATAACAGATACGCAGTATTTT.

This clone came up many times. The V gene is TRBV3-1, the J gene TRBJ1-2; D gene ambiguous. The CDR3 sequence is 14 residues long. V shed 0 bases and J shed 8 bases, with 13 bases lying between them. Germline V gene sequence: CDR1 LGHDT, CDR2 YNNKEL (reference sequence). The chain's CDR3 is CASSQDPTIGGYTF. In DNA form, the CDR3 reads TGTGCCAGCAGCCAAGATCCGACTATAGGAGGCTACACCTTC.

Only one count was recorded for this clone. The gene calls are TRBV5-1 and TRBJ2-7; TRBD1 agrees at 9 bases. The CDR3 loop spans 18 amino acids. The V gene's germline CDR1 is SGHRS and CDR2 YFSETQ. J gave up 4 bases and V 0 bases, and 14 bases lay outside the gene matches. The CDR3 DNA sequence: TGCGCCAGCAGCTTGGCCCGGGACAGGGTTTCGGGACAATACGAGCAGTACGTC. Protein product: CASSLARDRVSGQYEQYV.

This sequence joins TRBV10-3 and TRBJ2-7; perhaps D is TRBD1 or TRBD2 (5 bases each). Trimming shortened V by 6 bases and J by 5 bases, and 17 bases separated the two germline ends. This CDR3 has 14 residues. Germline V gene sequence: CDR1 ENHRY, CDR2 SYGVKD. The DNA of the CDR3 is TGTGCCATCAGGGGGACGGTCTCTCGGGACGAGCAGTACTTC. Its protein product is CAIRGTVSRDEQYF.

This clone was observed many times. This rearrangement joins TRBV2 to TRBJ1-6; D is ambiguous. The CDR3 length is 13 residues. Germline V gives CDR1 SNHLY, CDR2 FYNNEI. V lost 8 bases, J lost 6 bases, and 11 bases lay in between. For the CDR3, the DNA is TGTGCCAGCCTGGCGGAACGTAATTCACCCCTCCACTTT. Its translation is CASLAERNSPLHF.

This clone was recorded many times. This chain uses TRBV19 with TRBJ1-2, with D tentatively TRBD1 (5 bases). CDR3 length: 15 residues. Trimming removed 2 bases at V and 8 bases at J, with 18 bases between. Germline V gene sequence: CDR1 LNHDA, CDR2 SQIVND (reference sequence). CDR3 loop: CASSIMVAGRYGYTF. The CDR3 DNA reads TGTGCCAGTAGTATAATGGTCGCAGGGAGATACGGCTACACCTTC.

At least ten counts were recorded for this clone. V gene TRBV6-5 combines with J gene TRBJ2-5; a possible D gene is TRBD1 (5 bases). The CDR3 is made up of 15 amino acids. Germline V CDR1 and CDR2: MNHEY, SVGAGI. The V end lost 3 bases, the J end lost 6 bases, and 17 bases lay between the germline ends. This CDR3 reads CASSYRAGHPKTQYF. CDR3 coding DNA: TGTGCCAGCAGTTATCGCGCAGGGCACCCAAAGACCCAGTACTTC.

This clone was detected only a few times. The CDR3: CASSRWDSYNEQFF. Here the CDR3 DNA reads TGTGCCAGCAGCCGTTGGGACAGCTACAATGAGCAGTTCTTC. This chain links TRBV5-4 with TRBJ2-1, with 7 positions matching TRBD1. Unmatched junction bases numbered 4, after V lost 4 bases and J lost 3 bases. Germline V gene data show CDR1 as SGHNT and CDR2 as YYREEE (reference sequence). The CDR3 has 14 residues.

This clone was picked up many times. This chain joins TRBV3-1 and TRBJ2-1; unclear D gene. CDR1 LGHDT and CDR2 YNNKEL come from the germline V gene (reference sequence). With 0 bases removed from V and 9 bases from J, the gap between germline ends came to 12 bases. This CDR3 spans 14 amino acids. CDR3 DNA: TGTGCCAGCAGCCAAGATCGGCTAACGGGTGAGCAGTTCTTC. Its translation is CASSQDRLTGEQFF.

In its sample, this clone was seen many times. CDR3 in amino acids: CATGRYSNQPQHF. The CDR3 nucleotides are TGTGCCACCGGACGGTATAGCAATCAGCCCCAGCATTTT. The chain links TRBV15 to TRBJ1-5; D ambiguous. Germline V gene sequence: CDR1 LNHNV, CDR2 YYDKDF (reference sequence). Trimming took off 8 bases at V and 0 bases at J, with 8 bases between the two ends. This CDR3 is built from 13 residues.